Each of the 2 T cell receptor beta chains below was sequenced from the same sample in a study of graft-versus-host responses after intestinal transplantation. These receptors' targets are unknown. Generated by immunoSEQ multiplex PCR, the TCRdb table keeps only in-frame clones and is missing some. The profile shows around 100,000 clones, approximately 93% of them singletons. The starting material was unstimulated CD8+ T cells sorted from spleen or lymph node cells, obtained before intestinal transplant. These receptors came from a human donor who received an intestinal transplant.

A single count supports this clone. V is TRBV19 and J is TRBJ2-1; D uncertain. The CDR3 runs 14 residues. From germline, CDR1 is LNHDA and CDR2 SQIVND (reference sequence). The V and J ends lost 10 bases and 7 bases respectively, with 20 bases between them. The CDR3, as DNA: TGTGCCACTCTATTAGGTGGATCCGGGAATGAGCAGTTCTTC. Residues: CATLLGGSGNEQFF.

CDR3 region: CASSDSNEQFF. CDR3 bases: TGTGCCAGCAGTGACAGCAATGAGCAGTTCTTC. V gene TRBV6-4 combines with J gene TRBJ2-1, with D unclear. Germline-derived CDR1 and CDR2 are MRHNA and SNTAGT. The CDR3 contains 11 residues. V was pared by 2 bases and J by 6 bases, with 2 bases between.